This entry lists 18 T cell receptor beta chains sequenced from one sample in a study of PD-L1 blockade in urothelial cancer. This sample's time point: pretreatment peripheral blood. TCRdb keeps only in-frame clones here, not all; method: immunoSEQ multiplex PCR. This sample has 100,000 to 150,000 clones, with less than 85% found just once. The sequencing here drew on PBMCs, taken around atezolizumab (anti-PD-L1) treatment. All receptors derive from a man aged 45-65 years with urothelial cancer.

The chain joins TRBV27 to TRBJ1-1; 7 bases line up with TRBD1. The V and J ends lost 7 bases and 4 bases, in that order; junction bases with no gene match: 12. Germline values: CDR1 MNHEY, CDR2 SMNVEV (reference sequence). This CDR3 contains 15 residues. The DNA of the CDR3 is TGTGCCAGCACCTCATTGGGGGCAGGGGGCACTGAAGCTTTCTTT. This codes for CASTSLGAGGTEAFF.

This clone was counted a few times. The chain employs TRBV5-1 and TRBJ1-2; unclear D gene. The germline gives CDR1 SGHRS, CDR2 YFSETQ. V dropped 0 bases and J dropped 0 bases, with 9 bases sitting between them. The CDR3 extends over 15 amino acids. The CDR3 loop reads CASSLAAAANYGYTF. For the CDR3, the DNA is TGCGCCAGCAGCTTGGCGGCGGCAGCTAACTATGGCTACACCTTC.

This clone was observed once. The chain employs TRBV28 and TRBJ1-1; maybe TRBD1 (6 bases). Germline CDR1 is MDHEN and CDR2 is SYDVKM. Trimming stripped 10 bases from V and 6 bases from J, with 18 bases between. This CDR3 region has 13 residues. DNA for the CDR3: TGTGCCACCACAGGGATTCCGAAGGCTGAAGCTTTCTTT. The encoded protein is CATTGIPKAEAFF.

The rearrangement uses TRBV5-1 and TRBJ2-3; D is possibly TRBD2 (7 bases). Germline-derived CDR1 and CDR2 are SGHRS and YFSETQ. CDR3 length: 16 residues. Trimming shortened V by 3 bases and J by 2 bases, and 16 bases separated the two germline ends. The CDR3 here is CASSSTPGGVTDTQYF. In DNA, the CDR3 is TGCGCCAGCAGCTCCACGCCGGGGGGCGTCACAGATACGCAGTATTTT.

The rearrangement uses TRBV28 and TRBJ2-1; 12 nucleotides match TRBD2. This CDR3 has 16 residues. Germline trimming cut 4 bases from V and 4 bases from J; bases unmatched to any gene: 5. Germline assignment: CDR1 MDHEN and CDR2 SYDVKM. DNA of the CDR3: TGTGCCAGCAGTTACCTACTAGCGGGAGGTTACAATGAGCAGTTCTTC. Translating gives CASSYLLAGGYNEQFF.

This rearrangement joins TRBV7-6 to TRBJ1-1; no clear D. The germline V and J ends were trimmed by 6 bases and 0 bases, with 11 bases remaining between them. The CDR3 extends over 14 amino acids. Germline CDR1 is SGHVS and CDR2 is FNYEAQ. Here the CDR3 DNA reads TGTGCCAGCAGTCCAAGCGTATTGAACACTGAAGCTTTCTTT. Translating it yields CASSPSVLNTEAFF.

The V call is TRBV5-1, the J call TRBJ2-3; 9 bases align to TRBD1. V shed 4 bases, J shed 5 bases, and the junction held 5 bases outside the gene matches. CDR3 length: 14 amino acids. Germline V gives CDR1 SGHRS, CDR2 YFSETQ. This CDR3 is CASSTGTGIDTQYF. The CDR3 coding sequence is TGCGCCAGCAGCACCGGGACAGGGATAGATACGCAGTATTTT.

The chain joins TRBV28 to TRBJ2-1; TRBD2 aligns across 15 bases. CDR3 length equals 17 residues. CDR1 MDHEN and CDR2 SYDVKM come from the germline V gene. The V gene end was trimmed by 4 bases and the J gene end by 4 bases; junction bases not matched to a gene: 5. CDR3 amino acids: CASSSRGTSGRYNEQFF. As DNA, the CDR3 is TGTGCCAGCAGTTCACGAGGGACTAGCGGGAGGTACAATGAGCAGTTCTTC.

The chain uses TRBV2 and TRBJ2-7, with 9 bases aligning to TRBD2. Per the germline V gene, CDR1 is SNHLY and CDR2 is FYNNEI. The CDR3 loop spans 17 amino acids. V dropped 5 bases and J dropped 6; count of bases not matched to a gene: 17. CDR3 protein: CASSWGSGSRGPIEQYF. The CDR3 DNA reads as TGTGCCAGCAGTTGGGGTAGCGGGAGTCGGGGACCAATCGAGCAGTACTTC.

The rearrangement uses TRBV28 and TRBJ1-4; 11 bases are a match to TRBD1. Germline CDR1 and CDR2: MDHEN and SYDVKM. The CDR3 is 17 residues long. Trimming removed 1 base from V and 6 bases from J; junction bases left unmatched: 7. For the CDR3, the DNA is TGTGCCAGCAGTTTATTGGGACAGGGGGGATTCGATGAAAAACTGTTTTTT. Its protein is CASSLLGQGGFDEKLFF. The full variable domain, rest sourced from reference TRBV28 and TRBJ1-4, is DVKVTQSSRYLVKRTGEKVFLECVQDMDHENMFWYRQDPGLGLRLIYFSYDVKMKEKGDIPEGYSVSREKKERFSLILESASTNQTSMYLCASSLLGQGGFDEKLFFGSGTQLSVL.

The CDR3 spells CASSLSGTSGSFYNEQFF. As DNA, the CDR3 is TGTGCCAGCAGTTTGTCGGGGACTAGCGGGAGTTTCTACAATGAGCAGTTCTTC. This chain uses TRBV28 with TRBJ2-1; the match to TRBD2 covers 14 bases. Germline-derived CDR1 and CDR2 are MDHEN and SYDVKM. CDR3 length: 18 amino acids. The junction had 7 bases not matched to a gene; V was cut back by 3 bases and J by 3 bases.

This rearrangement joins TRBV18 to TRBJ1-6; D is possibly TRBD1 (5 bases). This CDR3 is built from 17 residues. In germline, CDR1 is KGHSH, CDR2 LQKENI. The ends were cut back, 3 bases at V and 0 bases at J, with 12 bases in the middle. CDR3 sequence (DNA): TGTGCCAGCTCACCCACGGAGGGGAGCTCCTATAATTCACCCCTCCACTTT. Its translation is CASSPTEGSSYNSPLHF.

This chain connects TRBV28 to TRBJ2-2; D gene ambiguous. Germline CDR1 reads MDHEN; CDR2 reads SYDVKM. The CDR3 sequence is 15 residues long. The ends were cut back, 3 bases at V and 7 bases at J, with 15 bases in the middle. CDR3 sequence reads: CASSFGSRSGGELFF. CDR3 DNA sequence: TGTGCCAGCAGTTTCGGTAGCCGGTCTGGCGGGGAGCTGTTTTTT.

The V gene is TRBV5-1, the J gene TRBJ2-7; TRBD2 matches 13 bases. CDR1 is SGHRS, CDR2 YFSETQ, per germline. The CDR3 contains 16 residues. With V trimmed by 4 bases and J by 2 bases, 6 bases remained unmatched. The CDR3 coding sequence is TGCGCCAGCAGCCCGACTAGCGGGGGGAGGGCCTACGAGCAGTACTTC. It yields the protein CASSPTSGGRAYEQYF.

The rearrangement links TRBV6-5 to TRBJ1-5, with 10 bases that match TRBD1. This CDR3 has 13 residues. Germline CDR1 and CDR2: MNHEY and SVGAGI. Trimming took 7 bases from V and 7 from J; bases not matched to a gene: 4. This CDR3 reads CASMTGGRQPQHF. In nucleotides, the CDR3 is TGTGCCAGCATGACAGGGGGCCGACAGCCCCAGCATTTT.

The CDR3 here is CASSLEGPTYNEQFF. In DNA, the CDR3 is TGTGCCAGCAGTCTGGAGGGGCCGACCTACAATGAGCAGTTCTTC. This chain uses TRBV6-1 with TRBJ2-1; tentatively, D is TRBD2 (6 bases). Germline V gives CDR1 MNHNS, CDR2 SASEGT. Trimming shortened V by 5 bases and J by 2 bases, and 13 bases separated the two germline ends. CDR3 length equals 15 residues.

The V call is TRBV7-3, the J call TRBJ2-5, with 7 bases lining up with TRBD1. This CDR3 is 13 amino acids long. V lost 1 base to trimming and J lost 6 bases; unmatched junction nucleotides: 2. Germline-derived CDR1 and CDR2 are SGHTA and FQGTGA. DNA of the CDR3: TGTGCCAGCAGCTTAAAGACAGGGAAGACCCAGTACTTC. Translation gives CASSLKTGKTQYF.

The chain uses TRBV19 and TRBJ2-5; TRBD2 is a possible D gene (6 bases). The CDR3 extends over 14 amino acids. The ends were cut back, 3 bases at V and 0 bases at J, with 8 bases in the middle. Germline V gene sequence: CDR1 LNHDA, CDR2 SQIVND (reference sequence). CDR3 loop: CASSIRGYQETQYF. The CDR3 region has the DNA TGTGCCAGTAGTATTCGGGGGTACCAAGAGACCCAGTACTTC. The complete variable domain, with remaining parts taken from reference TRBV19 and TRBJ2-5, reads DGGITQSPKYLFRKEGQNVTLSCEQNLNHDAMYWYRQDPGQGLRLIYYSQIVNDFQKGDIAEGYSVSREKKESFPLTVTSAQKNPTAFYLCASSIRGYQETQYFGPGTRLLVL.